This T cell receptor (beta chain) was sequenced during a study of cytomegalovirus exposure and HLA in healthy donors. The study ran its PCR with 60 Vbeta and 13 Jbeta primers. As handled by the study authors: Later reanalysis found 75 million to 100 million unique TCR beta chains, around 10 million of them shared. Sequenced by immunoSEQ multiplex PCR; TCRdb stores in-frame clones only, minus some. That table is the source of V, J and clone size, and D and trimming were worked out from the DNA. The repertoire includes approximately 160,000 clones, more than 60% of them detected once, and less than 1.5% sits in the top ten. Germline V gene sequence: CDR1 MNHNY, CDR2 SVGAGI (reference sequence). The CDR3 runs 15 residues. V lost 2 bases and J lost 10; bases outside the gene matches: 9. In the case of this clone: Its antigen is undetermined.

Broader study findings: Immune exposure information available was restricted to CMV serostatus.

Material: PBMCs. The clonotype originates from a woman aged 25 to 39 in good health and CMV-seropositive. The chain couples TRBV6-6 to TRBJ2-1; 9 nucleotides align to TRBD2. CDR3 region: CASSYGAGGRGEQFF. CDR3 nucleotides: TGTGCCAGCAGTTACGGGGCGGGAGGGCGGGGAGAGCAGTTCTTC.